A selection of T cell receptor beta chains follows, all from one sample in a study of tumor-infiltrating lymphocytes in primary liver carcinoma. MiXCR, applied by TCRdb to the multiplex PCR reads, yields one record per CDR3 protein. The sample includes around 27,000 distinct CDR3 sequences, roughly 78% of them seen just once. Sequenced: liver tumor tissue from sampling region 3. The source is a middle-aged man with primary liver carcinoma and hepatitis B virus infection. Each CDR3 is given with its conserved first and last residue. Fields, in order: J gene, CDR3 length, V gene, D gene, clone size, CDR3 protein, CDR3 DNA. D genes are given only for firm matches. Expanded clones are given a class, and other clones once, few, many or no size at all.

J: TRBJ1-1
length: 13
V: TRBV13
D: TRBD1
size: .
CDR3: CASSIATGTEAFF
DNA: TGTGCCAGTAGCATAGCGACAGGGACTGAAGCTTTCTTT

J: TRBJ2-7
length: 15
V: TRBV2
D: .
size: .
CDR3: CVNSENRVVSYEQYF
DNA: TGTGTCAACAGTGAGAACAGGGTGGTCTCCTACGAGCAGTACTTC

J: TRBJ1-1
length: 16
V: TRBV5-5
D: TRBD1
size: .
CDR3: CASSLATETGRTEAFF
DNA: TGCGCCAGCAGCCTGGCCACGGAGACAGGGAGGACTGAAGCTTTCTTT

J: TRBJ2-7
length: 14
V: TRBV28
D: TRBD1
size: .
CDR3: CASIRTGGSYGQYF
DNA: TGTGCCAGCATCCGGACAGGGGGTTCATACGGGCAGTACTTC

J: TRBJ1-6
length: 15
V: TRBV25-1
D: .
size: .
CDR3: CASSDRGIYYSPLHF
DNA: TGTGCCAGCAGTGATCGAGGCATTTATTATTCACCCCTCCACTTT

J: TRBJ2-5
length: 16
V: TRBV11-2
D: .
size: .
CDR3: CASSQSPGEGKETQYF
DNA: TGTGCCAGCAGCCAATCTCCCGGCGAGGGGAAAGAGACACAGTACTTC

J: TRBJ1-2
length: 13
V: TRBV12-3/TRBV12-4
D: .
size: .
CDR3: CANSLAVDYGYTF
DNA: TGTGCCAACAGTTTAGCCGTCGACTATGGCTACACTTTC

J: TRBJ1-2
length: 17
V: TRBV6-5
D: .
size: once
CDR3: CAGSSQATGDNNYGYTF
DNA: TGTGCCGGCAGTTCCCAAGCGACAGGAGACAATAACTATGGCTACACCTTC

J: TRBJ2-1
length: 15
V: TRBV9
D: TRBD1
size: .
CDR3: CASSPRDRGYNEQFF
DNA: TGTGCCAGCAGCCCCCGGGACAGGGGGTACAATGAGCAGTTCTTC

J: TRBJ1-4
length: 16
V: TRBV11-2
D: .
size: .
CDR3: CASSKTPGGTREKLFF
DNA: TGTGCCAGCAGCAAGACTCCAGGAGGAACACGTGAAAAACTATTTTTT

J: TRBJ2-7
length: 16
V: TRBV5-4
D: .
size: .
CDR3: CTSSKDGAPGGYEQYF
DNA: TGTACCAGCAGCAAAGACGGGGCTCCCGGCGGCTACGAGCAGTACTTC

J: TRBJ2-5
length: 18
V: TRBV11-2
D: .
size: .
CDR3: CASSLARLALRKKESQYF
DNA: TGTGCCAGCAGCTTAGCAAGGCTAGCCCTGCGAAAAAAAGAGAGCCAGTACTTC

J: TRBJ2-7
length: 13
V: TRBV2
D: .
size: .
CDR3: CASSELMADEQYF
DNA: TGTGCCAGCAGTGAGTTGATGGCGGACGAGCAGTACTTC

J: TRBJ2-1
length: 14
V: TRBV6-2/TRBV6-3
D: .
size: .
CDR3: CASSLLGQYNEQFF
DNA: TGTGCCAGCAGCTTGCTCGGTCAATACAATGAGCAGTTCTTC

J: TRBJ2-3
length: 19
V: TRBV28
D: TRBD2
size: .
CDR3: CASSRGLVGGDLGTDTQYF
DNA: TGTGCCAGCAGCCGGGGACTAGTAGGAGGGGATTTGGGTACAGATACGCAGTATTTT

J: TRBJ2-6
length: 14
V: TRBV10-3
D: TRBD2
size: .
CDR3: CASRGETGANILTF
DNA: TGTGCCTCTCGGGGGGAAACTGGGGCCAACATCCTGACTTTC

J: TRBJ1-5
length: 14
V: TRBV10-3
D: .
size: .
CDR3: CAVSEYEGDQPQHF
DNA: TGTGCCGTCAGTGAGTATGAGGGCGATCAACCCCAGCACTTT

J: TRBJ2-6
length: 16
V: TRBV12-3/TRBV12-4
D: .
size: .
CDR3: CASIARTDSGDNVQTF
DNA: TGTGCCAGCATCGCCCGGACCGACTCTGGGGACAACGTCCAGACTTTC

J: TRBJ2-7
length: 12
V: TRBV10-3
D: .
size: .
CDR3: CAISEAGQGQCF
DNA: TGTGCCATCAGTGAAGCCGGGCAAGGACAGTGCTTC

J: TRBJ2-7
length: 13
V: TRBV12-3/TRBV12-4
D: .
size: few
CDR3: CASTRREYYEQYF
DNA: TGTGCCAGTACCCGACGGGAATACTACGAGCAGTACTTC